These 12 T cell receptor beta chains share one sample of origin, sequenced in a study of cytomegalovirus exposure and HLA in healthy donors. This PCR relied on a set of 60 Vbeta primers and 13 Jbeta primers. The table came from immunoSEQ multiplex PCR; TCRdb's copy has only in-frame clones and leaves some out. The sample has around 200,000 clones, roughly 77% seen once. The specimen sequenced was PBMCs. The source is a man in his thirties or forties in good health and CMV-seropositive.

The gene calls are TRBV5-1 and TRBJ2-7; 7 bases are a match to TRBD2. The CDR3 has 15 residues. The ends lost 4 bases at V and 3 bases at J; junction bases unmatched: 10. Germline V lookup: CDR1 SGHRS, CDR2 YFSETQ. CDR3 sequence reads: CASSPTIRDYYEQYF. CDR3 nucleotide sequence: TGCGCCAGCAGCCCAACAATTAGGGACTACTACGAGCAGTACTTC.

This clone was counted a single time. The V gene is TRBV6-1, the J gene TRBJ2-3, with D unresolved. The CDR3 length is 11 residues. Germline V lookup: CDR1 MNHNS, CDR2 SASEGT. V was pared by 6 bases and J by 3 bases, with 4 bases between. The CDR3: CASRITDTQYF. The CDR3, as DNA: TGTGCCAGCAGAATAACAGATACGCAGTATTTT.

The chain is built from TRBV15 and TRBJ2-1; 14 bases are a match to TRBD2. The ends lost 1 base at V and 2 bases at J; junction bases unmatched: 10. The CDR3 is 20 residues long. CDR1 is LNHNV and CDR2 is YYDKDF in the germline V gene (reference sequence). The CDR3 spells CATSRGGGLAGEGPYNEQFF. The CDR3 DNA sequence: TGTGCCACCAGCAGAGGAGGGGGACTAGCGGGAGAGGGTCCCTACAATGAGCAGTTCTTC.

The chain couples TRBV23-1 to TRBJ1-2; tentatively, D is TRBD1 (5 bases). TRBV23-1 carries the ORF label, with uncertain function. This CDR3 has 15 amino acids. V gave up 0 bases and J gave up 4 bases, with 12 bases separating them. The CDR3 DNA reads TGCGCCAGCAGTCAATCGGGAGGGGTCTCCTATGGCTACACCTTC. As protein: CASSQSGGVSYGYTF.

The rearrangement uses TRBV21-1 and TRBJ2-1; the table's D call, TRBD1, has no DNA check behind it. TRBV21-1 is annotated as a pseudogene. CDR3 length: 17 residues. This chain's CDR3 is CASSKPGGFSNRNEQFF. CDR3 DNA: TGTGCCAGCAGCAAACCAGGGGGTTTCTCAAATCGGAATGAGCAGTTCTTC.

The chain employs TRBV7-2 and TRBJ2-1; D ambiguous. Trimming stripped 3 bases from V and 4 bases from J, with 4 bases between. There are 12 residues in the CDR3. The germline gives CDR1 SGHTA, CDR2 FQGNSA. The CDR3 here is CASSFSYNEQFF. The CDR3 bases are TGTGCCAGCAGCTTCTCTTACAATGAGCAGTTCTTC.

The rearrangement uses TRBV18 and TRBJ2-7; TRBD1 matches at 10 bases. The trim removed 6 bases at V and 3 bases at J, leaving 8 bases unmatched. Germline V gene sequence: CDR1 KGHSH, CDR2 LQKENI. The CDR3 is 15 residues long. CDR3 sequence reads: CASSPSGTGVYEQYF. The CDR3 bases are TGTGCCAGCTCGCCTTCCGGGACAGGGGTCTACGAGCAGTACTTC.

In its sample, this clone was seen once. The chain links TRBV2 to TRBJ2-2, with 7 bases identical to TRBD2. Germline V gene sequence: CDR1 SNHLY, CDR2 FYNNEI. The CDR3 contains 16 residues. V gave up 7 bases and J gave up 1 base; unmatched junction bases: 9. CDR3 in DNA: TGTGCCAGCACCTGGCGGACGGGAGGGAACACCGGGGAGCTGTTTTTT. This translates into CASTWRTGGNTGELFF.

J is TRBJ2-7 and V is TRBV5-4; 7 bases are shared with TRBD1. CDR3 length: 15 amino acids. Germline assignment: CDR1 SGHNT and CDR2 YYREEE (reference sequence). Unmatched junction bases numbered 12, after V lost 0 bases and J lost 9 bases. The CDR3 DNA follows: TGTGCCAGCAGCTTGGGGGACAGTCCGGGTGCTCGGCAGTACTTC. This gives the protein CASSLGDSPGARQYF.

This clone has more than one count but fewer than ten. The chain employs TRBV15 and TRBJ2-7, with D maybe TRBD2 (6 bases). V shed 0 bases and J shed 6 bases, with 24 bases lying between them. Germline CDR1 and CDR2: LNHNV and YYDKDF (reference sequence). This CDR3 is 18 amino acids long. The CDR3, as DNA: TGTGCCACCAGCAGAGATCAGGTCCTCGCGGGGCGCGAAGCCGAGCAGTACTTC. It encodes CATSRDQVLAGREAEQYF.

V and J are TRBV7-8 and TRBJ2-7, with 8 bases matching TRBD2. V shed 4 bases and J 6 bases; nucleotides not matched to a gene: 17. The CDR3 is 17 amino acids. Germline-derived CDR1 and CDR2 are SGHVS and FQNEAQ. The CDR3 DNA follows: TGTGCCAGCAGCTCACTATTGGGAGCGGGAGAGGGGGGCGAGCAGTACTTC. Its protein is CASSSLLGAGEGGEQYF.

The gene calls are TRBV13 and TRBJ2-2, with 9 bases aligning to TRBD2. The CDR3 consists of 15 residues. V shed 3 bases, J shed 2 bases, and the junction held 1 base outside the gene matches. From germline, CDR1 is PRHDT and CDR2 FYEKMQ (reference sequence). The CDR3 coding sequence is TGTGCCAGCAGCTTGGGGACTAGCAACACCGGGGAGCTGTTTTTT. Its protein product is CASSLGTSNTGELFF.